A selection of T cell receptor beta chains follows, all from one sample in a study of T cells expressing NK-cell markers. TCRdb re-called the 5' RACE reads, yielding one record per CDR3 amino acid sequence without DNA. The sample's table shows about 8,000 distinct CDR3 sequences. The sample taken for sequencing was blood T cells: a sorted CD56 or NKG2C T cell subset, CD4+ or CD8+ T cells, or bulk PBMC T cells (not recorded which). The receptors come from a man younger than 30 in good health. Both conserved end residues are part of each CDR3. Fields, in order: CDR3 length, clone size, J gene, V gene, CDR3 protein. Where a row states a size, it is once, few, many or the class of an expanded clone; other rows omit it.

cdr3_length: 11
clone_size: .
j_call: TRBJ1-6
v_call: TRBV6-6
cdr3_aa: CASSTDRPLHF

cdr3_length: 17
clone_size: .
j_call: TRBJ2-7
v_call: TRBV4-3
cdr3_aa: CASSQDLSGMQGYEQYF

cdr3_length: 16
clone_size: .
j_call: TRBJ2-1
v_call: TRBV24-1
cdr3_aa: CATSDYRTSRGDEQFF

cdr3_length: 14
clone_size: medium-sized
j_call: TRBJ1-1
v_call: TRBV5-1
cdr3_aa: CASSSGSGNTEAFF

cdr3_length: 14
clone_size: .
j_call: TRBJ1-5
v_call: TRBV29-1
cdr3_aa: CSVDVGTGNQPQHF

cdr3_length: 15
clone_size: medium-sized
j_call: TRBJ2-1
v_call: TRBV15
cdr3_aa: CATSRDFGGEHEQFF

cdr3_length: 14
clone_size: .
j_call: TRBJ2-1
v_call: TRBV30
cdr3_aa: CASYDFHSYNEQFF

cdr3_length: 15
clone_size: large
j_call: TRBJ2-1
v_call: TRBV7-6
cdr3_aa: CASSLQFRGNNEQFF

cdr3_length: 12
clone_size: .
j_call: TRBJ2-4
v_call: TRBV28
cdr3_aa: CASSPMGDIQYF

cdr3_length: 16
clone_size: .
j_call: TRBJ1-6
v_call: TRBV19
cdr3_aa: CASSSRQGVYNSPLHF

cdr3_length: 15
clone_size: .
j_call: TRBJ2-6
v_call: TRBV6-1
cdr3_aa: CASRAHVSGANVLTF

cdr3_length: 18
clone_size: .
j_call: TRBJ2-1
v_call: TRBV4-3
cdr3_aa: CASSPNPGVPSSYNEQFF

cdr3_length: 12
clone_size: medium-sized
j_call: TRBJ2-2
v_call: TRBV20-1
cdr3_aa: CSAPLGAGELFF

cdr3_length: 15
clone_size: medium-sized
j_call: TRBJ2-2
v_call: TRBV24-1
cdr3_aa: CATSDPGRFTGELFF

cdr3_length: 13
clone_size: .
j_call: TRBJ2-2
v_call: TRBV20-1
cdr3_aa: CSASLDHTGELFF

cdr3_length: 14
clone_size: .
j_call: TRBJ1-1
v_call: TRBV20-1
cdr3_aa: CSARGGTATLEAFF

cdr3_length: 19
clone_size: .
j_call: TRBJ2-2
v_call: TRBV7-2
cdr3_aa: CASSLAFRLAGRSTGELFF

cdr3_length: 11
clone_size: medium-sized
j_call: TRBJ2-3
v_call: TRBV20-1
cdr3_aa: CSAPGGGTQYF

cdr3_length: 15
clone_size: .
j_call: TRBJ2-2
v_call: TRBV5-6
cdr3_aa: CASTLGGQITGELFF

cdr3_length: 15
clone_size: medium-sized
j_call: TRBJ2-1
v_call: TRBV6-1
cdr3_aa: CASSEGTPAYNEQFF

cdr3_length: 13
clone_size: .
j_call: TRBJ2-3
v_call: TRBV5-4
cdr3_aa: CASSLLHTDTQYF

cdr3_length: 13
clone_size: medium-sized
j_call: TRBJ2-7
v_call: TRBV25-1
cdr3_aa: CASSEGDVYEQYF

cdr3_length: 15
clone_size: .
j_call: TRBJ1-4
v_call: TRBV15
cdr3_aa: CATSSQRTANEKLFF

cdr3_length: 18
clone_size: .
j_call: TRBJ2-1
v_call: TRBV5-4
cdr3_aa: CASSLTSGRASSYNEQFF

cdr3_length: 16
clone_size: .
j_call: TRBJ2-3
v_call: TRBV11-2
cdr3_aa: CASSLWGRRAGGTQYF

cdr3_length: 16
clone_size: medium-sized
j_call: TRBJ2-2
v_call: TRBV6-2/TRBV6-3
cdr3_aa: CASSYSSLGYTGELFF

cdr3_length: 15
clone_size: .
j_call: TRBJ2-2
v_call: TRBV3-1
cdr3_aa: CASSQGLTNTGELFF

cdr3_length: 12
clone_size: medium-sized
j_call: TRBJ2-2
v_call: TRBV5-1
cdr3_aa: CASSLGSGELFF

cdr3_length: 13
clone_size: .
j_call: TRBJ2-5
v_call: TRBV5-1
cdr3_aa: CASSLTNRETQYF

cdr3_length: 15
clone_size: .
j_call: TRBJ1-2
v_call: TRBV25-1
cdr3_aa: CASSEAGTASYGYTF

cdr3_length: 15
clone_size: .
j_call: TRBJ2-3
v_call: TRBV20-1
cdr3_aa: CSASAAGGLTDTQYF

cdr3_length: 14
clone_size: medium-sized
j_call: TRBJ2-3
v_call: TRBV12-3/TRBV12-4
cdr3_aa: CASRWTSGSQTQYF

cdr3_length: 15
clone_size: medium-sized
j_call: TRBJ2-3
v_call: TRBV7-9
cdr3_aa: CASSLREGDTDTQYF

cdr3_length: 13
clone_size: .
j_call: TRBJ2-1
v_call: TRBV6-1
cdr3_aa: CASSQDRPNEQFF

cdr3_length: 17
clone_size: .
j_call: TRBJ2-7
v_call: TRBV24-1
cdr3_aa: CATSARPGTGWTYEQYF

cdr3_length: 15
clone_size: .
j_call: TRBJ1-2
v_call: TRBV20-1
cdr3_aa: CSAQIVRGDLYGYTF

cdr3_length: 13
clone_size: medium-sized
j_call: TRBJ2-1
v_call: TRBV3-1
cdr3_aa: CASSQENSREKFF

cdr3_length: 14
clone_size: medium-sized
j_call: TRBJ2-3
v_call: TRBV6-1
cdr3_aa: CASSLTSTTDTQYF

cdr3_length: 17
clone_size: medium-sized
j_call: TRBJ1-4
v_call: TRBV20-1
cdr3_aa: CSARDFGGPGLNEKLFF

cdr3_length: 16
clone_size: .
j_call: TRBJ2-5
v_call: TRBV3-1
cdr3_aa: CASSRRTGEAQETQYF